These T cell receptor beta chains were read from a single sample in a study of response to subunit inactivated influenza vaccine. TCRdb analysed the RT-PCR reads with MiXCR anew, one entry per CDR3 protein. The data contain fewer than 550,000 distinct CDR3 sequences, around 25% of them seen just once; the ten biggest clones take up 1.5% to 2%. The input for sequencing was CD4+ T cells sorted from PBMCs, taken approximately 5 days after vaccination. These receptors came from a man between 45 and 60 years old who received an inactivated influenza vaccine. Both conserved end residues are part of each CDR3.

TRBJ2-2	TRBV20-1	CSARQDEAIGELFF
TRBJ2-5	TRBV5-5	CASRRGQQETQYF
TRBJ2-1	TRBV15	CATSLTGYEQFF
TRBJ2-2	TRBV14	CASSQVAGGTGELFF
TRBJ2-5	TRBV20-1	CSARAGGGTQETQYF
TRBJ2-7	TRBV10-3	CAITSSERSYEQYF
TRBJ1-5	TRBV20-1	CSAKSGTGANQPQHF
TRBJ1-1	TRBV15	CATSTLQMNTEAFF
TRBJ2-3	TRBV29-1	CSVGTHPGDTQYF
TRBJ2-3	TRBV9	CASSVGVSSTDTQYF
TRBJ2-3	TRBV2	CASFYGLGGTDTQYF
TRBJ2-7	TRBV6-5	CASSYLAAQGEQYF
TRBJ2-1	TRBV29-1	CSVESLYKNEQFF
TRBJ2-3	TRBV20-1	CSAIGSGASTDTQYF
TRBJ2-1	TRBV20-1	CSARDTGGLGYNEQFF
TRBJ2-3	TRBV7-6	CASSLASDVADTQYF
TRBJ2-1	TRBV11-2	CASSLDQAPNEQFF
TRBJ2-5	TRBV20-1	CSAPLWGETQYF
TRBJ2-1	TRBV4-1	CASRRGRGSSYNEQFF
TRBJ2-1	TRBV20-1	CSARDQSGGQFF
TRBJ2-1	TRBV5-1	CASSSYGADYNEQFF
TRBJ2-7	TRBV13	CASSLTGQAGGPLEEQYF
TRBJ1-2	TRBV12-3/TRBV12-4	CASARWSDYGYTF
TRBJ2-7	TRBV15	CATSVYAGAGEQYF
TRBJ2-3	TRBV6-6	CASSSYAGDTQYF
TRBJ2-7	TRBV7-8	CASRPFRGTYEQYF